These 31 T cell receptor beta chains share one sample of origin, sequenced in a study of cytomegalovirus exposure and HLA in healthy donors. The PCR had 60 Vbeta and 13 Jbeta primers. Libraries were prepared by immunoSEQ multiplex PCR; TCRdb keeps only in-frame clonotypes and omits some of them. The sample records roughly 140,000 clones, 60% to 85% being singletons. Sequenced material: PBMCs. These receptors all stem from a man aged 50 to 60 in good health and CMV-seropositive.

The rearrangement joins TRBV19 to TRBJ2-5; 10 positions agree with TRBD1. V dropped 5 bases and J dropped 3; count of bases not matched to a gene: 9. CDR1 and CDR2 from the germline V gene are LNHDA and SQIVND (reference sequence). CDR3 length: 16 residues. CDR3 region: CASSPLTGTGEETQYF. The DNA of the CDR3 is TGTGCCAGTAGTCCTCTTACCGGGACAGGGGAAGAGACCCAGTACTTC.

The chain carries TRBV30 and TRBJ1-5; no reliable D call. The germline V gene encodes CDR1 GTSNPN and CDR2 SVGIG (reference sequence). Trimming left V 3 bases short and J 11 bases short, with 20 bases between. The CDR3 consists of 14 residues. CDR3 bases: TGTGCCTGGAGCGCCGGCCTCGCGGGATCCGCCCAGCATTTT. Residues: CAWSAGLAGSAQHF.

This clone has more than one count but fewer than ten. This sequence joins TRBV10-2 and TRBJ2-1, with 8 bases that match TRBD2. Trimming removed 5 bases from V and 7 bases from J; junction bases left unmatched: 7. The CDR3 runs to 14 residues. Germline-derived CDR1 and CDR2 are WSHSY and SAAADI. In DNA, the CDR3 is TGCGCCAGCAGTAGTAGCGGGGCAGGAAATGAGCAGTTCTTC. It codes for CASSSSGAGNEQFF.

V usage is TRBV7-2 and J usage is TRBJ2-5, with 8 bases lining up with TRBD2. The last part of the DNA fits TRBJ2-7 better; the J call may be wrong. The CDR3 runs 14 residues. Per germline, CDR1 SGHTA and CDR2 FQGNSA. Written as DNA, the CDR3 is TGTGCCAGCATTTCGACTCCGGGAGGGGGCGAGCAGTACTTC. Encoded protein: CASISTPGGGEQYF.

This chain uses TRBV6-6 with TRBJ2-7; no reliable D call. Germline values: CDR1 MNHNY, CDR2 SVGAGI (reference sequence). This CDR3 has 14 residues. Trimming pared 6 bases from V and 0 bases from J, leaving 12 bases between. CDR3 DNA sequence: TGTGCCAGCAGCCGCAGTCAGGTCTCCTACGAGCAGTACTTC. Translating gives CASSRSQVSYEQYF.

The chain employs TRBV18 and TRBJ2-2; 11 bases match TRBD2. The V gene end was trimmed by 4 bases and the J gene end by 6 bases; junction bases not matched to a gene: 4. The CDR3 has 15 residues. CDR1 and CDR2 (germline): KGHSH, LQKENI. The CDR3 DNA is TGTGCCAGCTCACTTCTAGCGGGAGGTTCCGGGGAGCTGTTTTTT. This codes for CASSLLAGGSGELFF.

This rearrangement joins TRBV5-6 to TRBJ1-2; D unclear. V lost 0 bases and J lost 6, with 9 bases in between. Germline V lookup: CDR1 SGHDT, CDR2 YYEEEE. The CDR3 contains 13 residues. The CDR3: CASSLDLYNGYTF. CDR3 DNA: TGTGCCAGCAGCTTGGATTTGTATAATGGCTACACCTTC.

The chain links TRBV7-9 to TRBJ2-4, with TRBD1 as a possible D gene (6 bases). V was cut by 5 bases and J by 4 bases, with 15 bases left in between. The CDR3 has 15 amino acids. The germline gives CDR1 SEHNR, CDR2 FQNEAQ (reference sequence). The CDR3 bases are TGTGCCAGCAGCATCATCCGGACAGAGAAAAACATTCAGTACTTC. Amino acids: CASSIIRTEKNIQYF.

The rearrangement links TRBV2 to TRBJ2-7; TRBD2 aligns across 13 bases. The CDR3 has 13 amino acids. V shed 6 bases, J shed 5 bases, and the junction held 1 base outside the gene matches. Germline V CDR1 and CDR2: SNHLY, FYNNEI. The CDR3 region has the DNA TGTGCCAGCAGCGGACTAGCGGGAGACGAGCAGTACTTC. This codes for CASSGLAGDEQYF.

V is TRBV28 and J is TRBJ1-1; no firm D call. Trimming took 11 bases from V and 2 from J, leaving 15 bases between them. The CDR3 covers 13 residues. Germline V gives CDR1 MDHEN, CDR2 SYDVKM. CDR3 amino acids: CAAEAAANTEAFF. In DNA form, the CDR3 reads TGTGCCGCGGAAGCAGCCGCAAACACTGAAGCTTTCTTT. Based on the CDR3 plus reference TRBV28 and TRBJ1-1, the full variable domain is DVKVTQSSRYLVKRTGEKVFLECVQDMDHENMFWYRQDPGLGLRLIYFSYDVKMKEKGDIPEGYSVSREKKERFSLILESASTNQTSMYLCAAEAAANTEAFFGQGTRLTVV.

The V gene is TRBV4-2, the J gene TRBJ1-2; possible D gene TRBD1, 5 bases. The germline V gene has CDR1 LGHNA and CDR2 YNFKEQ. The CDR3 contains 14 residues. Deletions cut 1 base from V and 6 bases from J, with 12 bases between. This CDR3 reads CASSQVGQGDGYTF. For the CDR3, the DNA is TGTGCCAGCAGCCAAGTGGGTCAGGGCGATGGCTACACCTTC.

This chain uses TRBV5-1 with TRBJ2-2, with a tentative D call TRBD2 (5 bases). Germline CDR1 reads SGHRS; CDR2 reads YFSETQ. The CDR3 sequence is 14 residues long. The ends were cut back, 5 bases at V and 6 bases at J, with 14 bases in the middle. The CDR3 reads CASSRGNYSGELFF. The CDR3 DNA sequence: TGCGCCAGCAGTAGAGGGAACTACTCCGGGGAGCTGTTTTTT.

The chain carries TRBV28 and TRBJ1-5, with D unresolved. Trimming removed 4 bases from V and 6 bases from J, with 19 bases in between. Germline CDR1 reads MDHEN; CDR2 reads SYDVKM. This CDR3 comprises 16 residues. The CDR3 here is CASSSPSREYVQPQHF. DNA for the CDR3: TGTGCCAGCAGTTCCCCGAGTAGGGAGTATGTTCAGCCCCAGCATTTT.

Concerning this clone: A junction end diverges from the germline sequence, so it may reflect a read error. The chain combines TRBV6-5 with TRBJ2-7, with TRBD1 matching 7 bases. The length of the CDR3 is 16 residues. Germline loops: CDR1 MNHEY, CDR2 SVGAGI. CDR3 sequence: CASSNSGQDPTYEQYF. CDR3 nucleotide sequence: TGTGCCAGCAGTAACTCCGGACAGGACCCGACCTACGAGCAGTACTTC.

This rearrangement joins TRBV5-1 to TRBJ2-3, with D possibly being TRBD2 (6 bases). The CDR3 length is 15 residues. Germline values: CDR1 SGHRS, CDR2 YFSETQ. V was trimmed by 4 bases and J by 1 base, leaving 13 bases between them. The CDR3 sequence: CASSAGLGGTDTQYF. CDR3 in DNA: TGCGCCAGCAGCGCGGGACTTGGTGGCACAGATACGCAGTATTTT.

The CDR3 sequence is CASSFPTGTGVYEQYF. In DNA form, the CDR3 reads TGTGCCAGCAGTTTTCCAACCGGGACAGGGGTCTACGAGCAGTACTTC. The chain joins TRBV28 to TRBJ2-7, with 10 bases identical to TRBD1. The CDR3 contains 16 residues. CDR1 is MDHEN, CDR2 SYDVKM, per germline. The junction had 8 bases not matched to a gene; V was cut back by 3 bases and J by 3 bases.

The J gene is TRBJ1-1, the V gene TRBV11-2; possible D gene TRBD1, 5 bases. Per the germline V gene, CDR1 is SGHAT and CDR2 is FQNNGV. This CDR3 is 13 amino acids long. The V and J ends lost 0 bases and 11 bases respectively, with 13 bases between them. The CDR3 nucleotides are TGTGCCAGCAGCTTAGAGGGGCGTCTGCGTGCTTTCTTT. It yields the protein CASSLEGRLRAFF.

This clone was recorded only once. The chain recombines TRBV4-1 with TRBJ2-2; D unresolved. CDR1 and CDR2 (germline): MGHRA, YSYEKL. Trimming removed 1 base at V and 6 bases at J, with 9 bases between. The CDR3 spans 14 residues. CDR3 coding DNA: TGCGCCAGCAGCCAAGCTTCTAGAGCCGGGGAGCTGTTTTTT. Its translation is CASSQASRAGELFF.

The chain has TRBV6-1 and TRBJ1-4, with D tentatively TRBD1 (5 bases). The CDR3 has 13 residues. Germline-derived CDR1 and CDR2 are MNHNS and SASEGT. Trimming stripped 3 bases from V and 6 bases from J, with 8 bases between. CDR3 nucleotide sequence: TGTGCCAGCAGTGAGGCGACAGATGAAAAACTGTTTTTT. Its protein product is CASSEATDEKLFF.

CDR3 coding DNA: TGTGCCTGGAGTGTAGGCGTCGGGGCAGGGGGCTACTATGGCTACACCTTC. This translates into CAWSVGVGAGGYYGYTF. This chain connects TRBV30 to TRBJ1-2; 8 bases are shared with TRBD1. V lost 0 bases, J lost 3 bases, and 12 bases stayed unmatched. The length of the CDR3 is 17 residues. Germline CDR1 is GTSNPN and CDR2 is SVGIG (reference sequence).

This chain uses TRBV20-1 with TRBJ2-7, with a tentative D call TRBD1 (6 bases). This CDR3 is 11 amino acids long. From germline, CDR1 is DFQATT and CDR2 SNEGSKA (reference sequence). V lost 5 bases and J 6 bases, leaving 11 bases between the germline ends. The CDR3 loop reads CSAVGHLEQYF. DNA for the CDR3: TGCAGTGCTGTGGGACACCTCGAGCAGTACTTC.

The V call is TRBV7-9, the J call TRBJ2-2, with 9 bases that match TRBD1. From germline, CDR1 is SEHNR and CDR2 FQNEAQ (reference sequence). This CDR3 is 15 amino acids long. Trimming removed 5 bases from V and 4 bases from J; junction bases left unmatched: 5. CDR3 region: CASSPDRGVTGELFF. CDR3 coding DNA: TGTGCCAGCAGCCCCGACAGGGGGGTCACCGGGGAGCTGTTTTTT.

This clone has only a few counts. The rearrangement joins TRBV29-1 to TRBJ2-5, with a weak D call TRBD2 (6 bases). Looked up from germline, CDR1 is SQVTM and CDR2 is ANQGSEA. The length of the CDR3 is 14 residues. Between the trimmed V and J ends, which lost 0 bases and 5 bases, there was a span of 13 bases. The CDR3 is CSVEERGWRETQYF. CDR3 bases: TGCAGCGTTGAAGAACGGGGGTGGAGGGAGACCCAGTACTTC. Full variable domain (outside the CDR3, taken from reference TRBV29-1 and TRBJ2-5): SAVISQKPSRDICQRGTSLTIQCQVDSQVTMMFWYRQQPGQSLTLIATANQGSEATYESGFVIDKFPISRPNLTFSTLTVSNMSPEDSSIYLCSVEERGWRETQYFGPGTRLLVL.

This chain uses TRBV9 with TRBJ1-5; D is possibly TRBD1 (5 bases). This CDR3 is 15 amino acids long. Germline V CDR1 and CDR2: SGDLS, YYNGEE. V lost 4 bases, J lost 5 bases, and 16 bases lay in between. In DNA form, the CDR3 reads TGTGCCAGCAGCCCCCAGGCCCAAGGGGATCAGCCCCAGCATTTT. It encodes CASSPQAQGDQPQHF.

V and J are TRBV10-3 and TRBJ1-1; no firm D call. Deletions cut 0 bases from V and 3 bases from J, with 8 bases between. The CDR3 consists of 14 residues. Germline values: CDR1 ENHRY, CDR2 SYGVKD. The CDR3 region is CAISESNGDTEAFF. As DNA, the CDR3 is TGTGCCATCAGTGAGTCGAACGGGGACACTGAAGCTTTCTTT.

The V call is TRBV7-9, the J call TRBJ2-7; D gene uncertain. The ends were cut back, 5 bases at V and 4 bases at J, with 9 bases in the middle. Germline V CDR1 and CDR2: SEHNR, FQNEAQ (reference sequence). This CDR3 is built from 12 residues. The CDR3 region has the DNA TGTGCCAGCAGCCCCGACACATACGAGCAGTACTTC. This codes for CASSPDTYEQYF.

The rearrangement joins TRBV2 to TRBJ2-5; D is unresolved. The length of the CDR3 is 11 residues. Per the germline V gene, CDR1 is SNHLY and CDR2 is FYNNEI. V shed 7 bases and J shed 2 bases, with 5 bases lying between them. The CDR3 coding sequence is TGTGCCAGCAAGCGTCAAGAGACCCAGTACTTC. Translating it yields CASKRQETQYF.

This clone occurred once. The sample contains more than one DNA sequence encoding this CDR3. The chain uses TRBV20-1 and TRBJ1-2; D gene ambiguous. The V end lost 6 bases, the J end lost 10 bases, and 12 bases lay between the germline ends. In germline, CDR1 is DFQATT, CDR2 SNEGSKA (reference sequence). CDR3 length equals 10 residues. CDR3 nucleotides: TGCAGTGCCAGGTCCCCTACCTACACCTTC. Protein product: CSARSPTYTF.

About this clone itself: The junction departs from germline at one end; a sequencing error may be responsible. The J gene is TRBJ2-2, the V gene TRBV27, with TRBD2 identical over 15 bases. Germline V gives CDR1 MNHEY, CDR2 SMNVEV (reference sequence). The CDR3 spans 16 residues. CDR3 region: CASSFGTSGRTGELLF. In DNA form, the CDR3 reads TGTGCCAGCAGTTTCGGGACTAGCGGGAGGACCGGGGAGCTGCTTTTT.

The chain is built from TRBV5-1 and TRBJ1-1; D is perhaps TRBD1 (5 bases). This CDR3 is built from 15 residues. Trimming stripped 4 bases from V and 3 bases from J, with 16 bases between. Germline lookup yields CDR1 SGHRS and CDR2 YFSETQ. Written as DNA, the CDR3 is TGCGCCAGCAGCCTGACAGCCCAACGGGACACTGAAGCTTTCTTT. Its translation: CASSLTAQRDTEAFF. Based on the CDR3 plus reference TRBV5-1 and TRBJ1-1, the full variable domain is KAGVTQTPRYLIKTRGQQVTLSCSPISGHRSVSWYQQTPGQGLQFLFEYFSETQRNKGNFPGRFSGRQFSNSRSEMNVSTLELGDSALYLCASSLTAQRDTEAFFGQGTRLTVV.

The CDR3, as DNA: TGTGCCAGCAGCCGCACAGGGATGGAGACCCAGTACTTC. Encoded protein: CASSRTGMETQYF. This chain uses TRBV14 with TRBJ2-5; perhaps TRBD1 as D (6 bases). CDR1 SGHDN and CDR2 FVKESK come from the germline V gene. The CDR3 runs to 13 residues. V lost 4 bases to trimming and J lost 5 bases, with 11 bases between them.